A single sample gave rise to the 19 T cell receptor beta chains below, sequenced in a study of control samples from healthy donors and cancer patients. Profiled with immunoSEQ multiplex PCR; TCRdb holds only in-frame clones, not every one. The sample consists of roughly 55,000 clones, 88% of them appearing once. Sample: blood. Every receptor here comes from a man in his fifties or sixties in good health.

This chain uses TRBV29-1 with TRBJ1-4, with TRBD1 identical over 10 bases. V was pared by 7 bases and J by 5 bases, with 7 bases of the junction left unmatched. The CDR3 covers 14 residues. Germline-derived CDR1 and CDR2 are SQVTM and ANQGSEA. CDR3 bases: TGCAGCGCCCGACAGGGGGCAGGAAATGAAAAACTGTTTTTT. It encodes CSARQGAGNEKLFF.

This chain links TRBV28 with TRBJ2-4; D could derive from TRBD1 or TRBD2 (5 bases each). The CDR3 is 16 residues long. The germline V and J ends were trimmed by 6 bases and 3 bases, with 18 bases remaining between them. Per germline, CDR1 MDHEN and CDR2 SYDVKM. CDR3 nucleotides: TGTGCCAGCAGCCCCACGGGGCAGGGCGGCAAAAACATTCAGTACTTC. Translating it yields CASSPTGQGGKNIQYF.

The V and J genes are TRBV29-1 and TRBJ2-1; D possibly corresponds to TRBD2 (6 bases). Germline CDR1 is SQVTM and CDR2 is ANQGSEA. The CDR3 spans 12 residues. V gave up 4 bases and J gave up 5 bases, with 9 bases separating them. For the CDR3, the DNA is TGCAGCGTTGGGACTATTAACAATGAGCAGTTCTTC. This codes for CSVGTINNEQFF.

This chain joins TRBV28 and TRBJ1-1; D not certain. CDR1 is MDHEN and CDR2 is SYDVKM in the germline V gene. The length of the CDR3 is 13 residues. Deletions cut 4 bases from V and 2 bases from J, with 8 bases between. CDR3 loop: CASSSQYNTEAFF. In DNA form, the CDR3 reads TGTGCCAGCAGTTCGCAATACAACACTGAAGCTTTCTTT. The full variable domain, rest sourced from reference TRBV28 and TRBJ1-1, is DVKVTQSSRYLVKRTGEKVFLECVQDMDHENMFWYRQDPGLGLRLIYFSYDVKMKEKGDIPEGYSVSREKKERFSLILESASTNQTSMYLCASSSQYNTEAFFGQGTRLTVV.

Here the CDR3 DNA reads TGTGCCAGCAGCGGACAGGGAGAATTGCGAGAGACCCAGTACTTC. Translation gives CASSGQGELRETQYF. The gene calls are TRBV7-9 and TRBJ2-5; the match to TRBD1 covers 8 bases. This CDR3 contains 15 residues. CDR1 is SEHNR, CDR2 FQNEAQ, per germline (reference sequence). The V segment lost 5 bases and the J segment 4 bases; nucleotides outside the gene matches: 9.

This chain links TRBV7-9 with TRBJ1-5, with D unresolved. CDR1 SEHNR and CDR2 FQNEAQ come from the germline V gene (reference sequence). Deletions cut 5 bases from V and 5 bases from J, with 7 bases between. The CDR3 is made up of 12 amino acids. The CDR3 nucleotides are TGTGCCAGCAGCCTTAACGATCAGCCCCAGCATTTT. Amino acid sequence: CASSLNDQPQHF.

This clone occurred once. The V gene is TRBV11-2, the J gene TRBJ2-7; no firm D call. Germline lookup yields CDR1 SGHAT and CDR2 FQNNGV. V was pared by 1 base and J by 3 bases, with 13 bases between. The CDR3 is made up of 15 amino acids. DNA for the CDR3: TGTGCCAGCAGCTTAGGGGGATCTTCAAACTACGAGCAGTACTTC. As protein: CASSLGGSSNYEQYF.

The chain recombines TRBV30 with TRBJ2-7; unclear D gene. The V gene lost 5 bases and the J gene lost 0 bases, with 5 bases spanning the gap. The length of the CDR3 is 11 residues. Germline V gene data show CDR1 as GTSNPN and CDR2 as SVGIG (reference sequence). The CDR3 coding sequence is TGTGCCTGGGCTACCTCCTACGAGCAGTACTTC. It translates to CAWATSYEQYF.

This rearrangement joins TRBV9 to TRBJ2-2; D unclear. The ends were cut back, 0 bases at V and 4 bases at J, with 10 bases in the middle. Germline V gene lookup returns CDR1 SGDLS and CDR2 YYNGEE. This CDR3 comprises 15 residues. The CDR3 here is CASSVESRRTGELFF. In DNA form, the CDR3 reads TGTGCCAGCAGCGTAGAATCGAGGCGCACCGGGGAGCTGTTTTTT.

The chain employs TRBV27 and TRBJ2-7; the D gene is possibly TRBD1 (5 bases). The CDR3 loop spans 13 amino acids. CDR1 and CDR2 from the germline V gene are MNHEY and SMNVEV (reference sequence). V was clipped by 5 bases and J by 3 bases, with 11 bases between them. CDR3 in amino acids: CASSLGHIYEQYF. The CDR3, as DNA: TGTGCCAGCAGTCTAGGACATATCTACGAGCAGTACTTC.

The rearrangement joins TRBV5-1 to TRBJ1-1, with 7 bases lining up with TRBD1. The J segment lost 0 bases and the V segment lost 5 bases, leaving 1 base of the junction unmatched. The CDR3 runs 13 residues. In germline, CDR1 is SGHRS, CDR2 YFSETQ. CDR3 bases: TGCGCCAGCAGAGGGACAGTGAACACTGAAGCTTTCTTT. Amino acids: CASRGTVNTEAFF.

This sequence joins TRBV7-8 and TRBJ2-2; 8 positions match TRBD2. The ends lost 5 bases at V and 1 base at J; junction bases unmatched: 3. CDR3 length equals 15 residues. CDR1 SGHVS and CDR2 FQNEAQ come from the germline V gene. CDR3 DNA: TGTGCCAGCAGCCCACTAGCGGTGAACACCGGGGAGCTGTTTTTT. It is translated as CASSPLAVNTGELFF.

This chain links TRBV25-1 with TRBJ1-6; no clear D gene. With 5 bases removed from V and 6 bases from J, the gap between germline ends came to 5 bases. The CDR3 has 12 residues. Germline V gene data show CDR1 as MGHDK and CDR2 as SYGVNS. CDR3: CASSRPNSPLHF. In nucleotides, the CDR3 is TGTGCCAGCAGTAGGCCTAATTCACCCCTCCACTTT.

The chain links TRBV3-1 (or the pseudogene TRBV3-2) to TRBJ2-3; 7 bases agree with TRBD1. This CDR3 contains 15 residues. Trimming at V came to 4 bases and at J to 0 bases, leaving 4 bases not matched to a gene. Germline lookup yields CDR1 LGHDT and CDR2 YNNKEL (reference sequence). CDR3: CASSPTRGSTDTQYF. DNA of the CDR3: TGTGCCAGCAGCCCCACCAGGGGGAGCACAGATACGCAGTATTTT.

V usage is TRBV28 and J usage is TRBJ1-2, with D perhaps matching TRBD1 (5 bases). CDR1 MDHEN and CDR2 SYDVKM come from the germline V gene. V lost 4 bases and J 1 base, leaving 16 bases between the germline ends. There are 16 residues in the CDR3. CDR3 protein: CASSSAGTLINYGYTF. CDR3 sequence (DNA): TGTGCCAGCAGTTCCGCCGGGACTCTTATTAACTATGGCTACACCTTC.

The chain joins TRBV7-2 to TRBJ2-2; D not resolved. CDR3 size: 13 residues. CDR1 and CDR2 (germline): SGHTA, FQGNSA. Trimming cost V 1 base and J 6 bases, with 6 bases left between them. The CDR3 nucleotides read TGTGCCAGCAGCTTAGAAGCTGCCGGGGAGCTGTTTTTT. Translated, it gives CASSLEAAGELFF.

The chain recombines TRBV12-3 or TRBV12-4 with TRBJ2-7; 8 positions agree with TRBD2. This CDR3 contains 13 residues. J lost 4 bases, V lost 6 bases, and 5 bases had no gene match. The CDR3 nucleotides are TGTGCCAGCAGCATGGGACTAGGGTACGAGCAGTACTTC. Protein: CASSMGLGYEQYF.

This clone was counted a single time. This chain uses TRBV28 with TRBJ1-2; a possible D gene is TRBD1 (6 bases). The CDR3 length is 12 residues. V was shortened by 6 bases and J by 6 bases, with 11 bases between the two germline ends. Germline V gene sequence: CDR1 MDHEN, CDR2 SYDVKM. CDR3 nucleotide sequence: TGTGCCAGCAGGAGGGGGTACCATGGCTACACCTTC. Protein product: CASRRGYHGYTF.

The chain has TRBV9 and TRBJ1-2; 7 nucleotides line up with TRBD1. V lost 1 base and J lost 4; bases outside the gene matches: 4. CDR1 is SGDLS and CDR2 is YYNGEE in the germline V gene. The CDR3 is 14 residues long. The CDR3 nucleotides are TGTGCCAGCAGCGTACAGGGGGAGGCCTATGGCTACACCTTC. Translated: CASSVQGEAYGYTF. Full variable domain (rest looked up from reference TRBV9 and TRBJ1-2): DSGVTQTPKHLITATGQRVTLRCSPRSGDLSVYWYQQSLDQGLQFLIQYYNGEERAKGNILERFSAQQFPDLHSELNLSSLELGDSALYFCASSVQGEAYGYTFGSGTRLTVV.